The 9 T cell receptor beta chains reported below all come from one sample, sequenced in a study of post-analysis software for immune sequencing data. Presence of unique molecular identifiers characterized the TCR beta cDNA libraries. One entry per CDR3 protein results from TCRdb running MiXCR on the PCR reads. The sample holds hundreds of thousands of distinct CDR3 sequences, about a third seen once. Study outcomes and limitations: TRBV5-6, TRBV5-1 and TRBV20-1 belonged to a set of a few TRBV segments that were more frequent in patients than controls.

These receptors' targets are unknown. Sequenced: blood. These receptors came from a girl between 5 and 17 years old with multiple sclerosis.

This clonotype was counted once. The chain's CDR3 is CASSLDTGSNQPQHF. CDR3 sequence (DNA): TGTGCCAGCAGCCTAGATACAGGGAGCAATCAGCCCCAGCATTTT. The chain has TRBV4-2 and TRBJ1-5; tentative D call: TRBD1 (6 bases). The CDR3 runs to 15 residues. Trimming took off 4 bases at V and 1 base at J, with 11 bases between the two ends. Germline CDR1 LGHNA, CDR2 YNFKEQ.

Here the CDR3 DNA reads TGTGCCAGCAGCTTAGGACTAGCGGGGGGGGCCGAGGGGGAGCAGTTCTTC. Its protein product is CASSLGLAGGAEGEQFF. V and J are TRBV7-2 and TRBJ2-1; TRBD2 aligns across 14 bases. CDR1 and CDR2 (germline): SGHTA, FQGNSA. Trimming took 1 base from V and 10 from J; bases not matched to a gene: 9. The CDR3 has 17 amino acids.

This chain uses TRBV12-3 or TRBV12-4 with TRBJ1-2; TRBD1 is a possible D gene (5 bases). The CDR3 sequence is 14 residues long. Trimming took off 5 bases at V and 4 bases at J, with 14 bases between the two ends. The CDR3 region has the DNA TGTGCCAGCAGTCTAAGGTTGGGGGGCTATGGCTACACCTTC. This translates into CASSLRLGGYGYTF.

Written as DNA, the CDR3 is TGCAGTGCTAGAGATACGGCGGTTTTAAATTCACCCCTCCACTTT. Translation: CSARDTAVLNSPLHF. V gene TRBV20-1 combines with J gene TRBJ1-6; D remains unclear. CDR3 length equals 15 residues. V was clipped by 0 bases and J by 7 bases, with 13 bases between them. CDR1 is DFQATT and CDR2 is SNEGSKA in the germline V gene (reference sequence).

This clonotype was detected only a few times. The CDR3 is CAISDSGGAAETQYF. Here the CDR3 DNA reads TGTGCCATCAGTGATAGCGGGGGGGCCGCAGAGACCCAGTACTTC. This chain links TRBV10-3 with TRBJ2-5; 11 positions match TRBD2. V lost 3 bases to trimming and J lost 4 bases; unmatched junction nucleotides: 4. CDR3 length: 15 amino acids. CDR1 is ENHRY and CDR2 is SYGVKD in the germline V gene.

The CDR3 reads CASSFGGAEQPQHF. DNA of the CDR3: TGTGCCAGCAGTTTCGGGGGGGCTGAACAGCCCCAGCATTTT. The chain joins TRBV27 to TRBJ1-5; tentative D call: TRBD1 (6 bases). CDR1 is MNHEY and CDR2 is SMNVEV in the germline V gene (reference sequence). This CDR3 comprises 14 residues. Deletions cut 3 bases from V and 7 bases from J, with 13 bases between.

This clonotype was detected a few times. The chain joins TRBV28 to TRBJ2-7; 10 nucleotides agree with TRBD1. The CDR3 covers 17 residues. V was clipped by 2 bases and J by 2 bases; unmatched bases: 9. Germline-derived CDR1 and CDR2 are MDHEN and SYDVKM. The CDR3 DNA reads TGTGCCAGCAGTTTACTCGGGACAGGGGTAGGGGCCTACGAGCAGTACTTC. It codes for CASSLLGTGVGAYEQYF.

This clonotype was detected a few times. The V and J genes are TRBV29-1 and TRBJ2-5; TRBD2 is a possible D gene (5 bases). V lost 4 bases and J 4 bases, leaving 13 bases between the germline ends. This CDR3 contains 13 residues. CDR1 is SQVTM, CDR2 ANQGSEA, per germline. The CDR3 DNA reads as TGCAGCGTTGCGAGGACTCTCCCAGAGACCCAGTACTTC. Protein: CSVARTLPETQYF.

V usage is TRBV12-3 or TRBV12-4 and J usage is TRBJ2-7; 15 bases are shared with TRBD2. V lost 6 bases to trimming and J lost 8 bases; unmatched junction nucleotides: 17. CDR3 length equals 18 residues. The chain's CDR3 is CASSTGTSGGLGGGKQYF. In DNA, the CDR3 is TGTGCCAGCAGCACCGGGACTAGCGGGGGGCTCGGAGGCGGTAAGCAGTACTTC.